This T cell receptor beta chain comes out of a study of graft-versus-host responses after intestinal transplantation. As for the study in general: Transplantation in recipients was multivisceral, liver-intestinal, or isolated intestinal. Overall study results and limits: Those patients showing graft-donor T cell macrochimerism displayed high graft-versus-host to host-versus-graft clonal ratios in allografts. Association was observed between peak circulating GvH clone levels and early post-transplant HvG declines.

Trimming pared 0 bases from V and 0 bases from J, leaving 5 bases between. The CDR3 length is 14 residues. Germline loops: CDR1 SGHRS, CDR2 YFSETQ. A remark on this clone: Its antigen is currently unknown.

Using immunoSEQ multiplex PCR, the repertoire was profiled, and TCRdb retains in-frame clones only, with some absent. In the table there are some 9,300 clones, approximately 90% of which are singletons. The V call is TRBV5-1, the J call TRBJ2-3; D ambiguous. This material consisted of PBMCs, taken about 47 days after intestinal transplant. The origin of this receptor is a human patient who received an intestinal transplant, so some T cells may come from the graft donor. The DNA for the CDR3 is TGCGCCAGCAGCTTGGTGCAGAGCACAGATACGCAGTATTTT. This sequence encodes CASSLVQSTDTQYF.